The text below deals with one T cell receptor beta chain. The source of the sample is a study of blood T cell repertoires in COVID-19. Study details: Italy, Spain and the United States were the sources of the convalescent and acute COVID-19 samples. PBMCs, B-cell-depleted T cells, or T cells were the source of the cDNA or gDNA that made up the material.

The CDR3 has 13 residues. Germline CDR1 is LGHDT and CDR2 is YNNKEL (reference sequence). V lost 0 bases and J lost 7; bases outside the gene matches: 3. Original handling: Reference gene primer amplification in the assay estimated nucleated cell counts. Assay used: immunoSEQ multiplex PCR; TCRdb lists only in-frame clones, some missing. That table gives V, J and clone size, and the DNA gave D and trimming. The sample holds over 90,000 clones, about 90% seen once. The sample consisted of peripheral blood. This clonotype was sampled from a human donor in a cohort sampled during active COVID-19. The chain combines TRBV3-1 (or the pseudogene TRBV3-2) with TRBJ2-7, with 7 bases matching TRBD1. The chain's CDR3 is CASSQDRGWEQYF. The CDR3 DNA reads TGTGCCAGCAGCCAAGACAGGGGGTGGGAGCAGTACTTC.